The entry below gives a single T cell receptor (beta chain) sequence along with its context. The sample is drawn from a study of blood T cell repertoires in COVID-19. Study context: Donors in the United States, Italy and Spain gave samples during acute or convalescent COVID-19. Nucleic acid was either cDNA or gDNA, and it came from T cells, B-cell-depleted T cells, or PBMCs.

Per the authors' pipeline: For nucleated cells, counts were estimated from reference gene primer amplification. Sequencing was performed with immunoSEQ multiplex PCR; in TCRdb, only in-frame clones are kept and a portion is missing. That table gives V, J and clone size, and the DNA gave D and trimming. The data contain roughly 280,000 clones, about 88% of them singletons. The V gene end was trimmed by 3 bases and the J gene end by 3 bases; junction bases not matched to a gene: 9. Germline CDR1 and CDR2: SGHNT and YYREEE (reference sequence). The CDR3 is 15 residues long. This clonotype was sampled from a man younger than 35 with active or convalescent COVID-19. The J gene is TRBJ2-7, the V gene TRBV5-4; TRBD2 aligns across 7 bases. Sequencing was done on a sample of peripheral blood. The CDR3 is CASSWDGTTNYEQYF. The CDR3 DNA reads as TGTGCCAGCAGCTGGGACGGGACTACCAACTACGAGCAGTACTTC. The whole variable domain, filled in from reference TRBV5-4 and TRBJ2-7, reads ETGVTQSPTHLIKTRGQQVTLRCSSQSGHNTVSWYQQALGQGPQFIFQYYREEENGRGNFPPRFSGLQFPNYSSELNVNALELDDSALYLCASSWDGTTNYEQYFGPGTRLTVT.